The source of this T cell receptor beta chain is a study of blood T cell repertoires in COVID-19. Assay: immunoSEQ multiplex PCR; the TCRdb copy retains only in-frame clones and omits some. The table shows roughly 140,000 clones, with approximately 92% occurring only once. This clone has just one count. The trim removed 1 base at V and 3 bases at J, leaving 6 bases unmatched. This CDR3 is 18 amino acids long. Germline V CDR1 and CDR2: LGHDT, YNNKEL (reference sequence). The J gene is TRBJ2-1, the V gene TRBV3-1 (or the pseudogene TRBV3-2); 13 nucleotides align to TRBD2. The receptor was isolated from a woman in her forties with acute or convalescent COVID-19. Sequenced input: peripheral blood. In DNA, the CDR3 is TGTGCCAGCAGCCAAGGCGGGACTAGCGGGAAATTCTACAATGAGCAGTTCTTC. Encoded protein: CASSQGGTSGKFYNEQFF.